The present TCR beta chain was sequenced within a study of T-cell memory formation after mild COVID-19. Study information: Among the donors, TCR clusters were largely specific to each donor.

TCRdb redid the calling of the 5' RACE reads with MiXCR, one entry per CDR3 protein. The repertoire consists of approximately 230,000 distinct CDR3 sequences, with approximately 16% occurring once and the leading ten covering about 3.5%. In this sample, this clonotype turned up a few times. What it binds is not known. Study-wide findings and caveats: The study found contracting CD4+ clones mainly in CM and EM and contracting CD8+ clones in EMRA.

The clonotype originates from a man aged 18 to 29 who had mild COVID-19 (a few samples of this study predate the infection). Cell type and time point are not known. Material for sequencing was PBMCs or a T cell subset sorted from them (not recorded which).

The DNA of the CDR3 is TGCAGTGCTGTGGCAGGGAGGTATACTGAAGCTTTCTTT. This codes for CSAVAGRYTEAFF. This chain uses TRBV20-1 with TRBJ1-1, with TRBD1 as a possible D gene (5 bases). CDR1 DFQATT and CDR2 SNEGSKA come from the germline V gene (reference sequence). V lost 5 bases to trimming and J lost 5 bases, with 15 bases between them. This CDR3 is built from 13 residues.